This T cell receptor beta chain is from a study of blood T cells in healthy people across ages (dated by TCRdb to between 2015 and 2016). At the level of the whole study: Template switching captured roughly one uniquely barcoded TCR beta cDNA molecule per two T cells in model experiments. To track age-related changes in TCR beta repertoire diversity, the study relied on deep sequencing normalized with unique cDNA molecular identifiers. The donors were split into four age groups: young (average approximately 16 years), middle-aged (39), aged (around 67) and long-lived (roughly 88). To avoid experimental bias, donors of different ages were spread randomly across the sequencing lanes. The study analyzed two additional independent replicas of 1 million unique cDNA reads from the same blood draw for two donors, one aged 18 to 30 and one aged 80 or older.

The paper's findings and limits, for the study overall: Estimates of total diversity based on one million sequenced T cells were regarded as lower bounds and as underestimates. Since profiling was done on bulk unsorted PBMCs, naive and antigen-experienced compartments could not be conclusively compared. Donor CMV infection status was unknown, potentially confounding age-related changes in expanded clonotypes. Compared with the aged group, the long-lived group had more naive CD4+ T cells, fewer expanded clones and increased TCR diversity, a pattern suggesting age selection. As age increased, observed TCR beta diversity per million T cells dropped in a roughly linear way, and a significant reduction was already evident by age 40. A strong correlation was found between observed TCR beta diversity and the percentage of naive T cells measured by flow cytometry.

The library came from 5' RACE. TCRdb names Illumina HiSeq 2500 as the instrument used. The second PCR ran for roughly 7 to 12 cycles and used a J-beta primer mix along with a sample-barcoded 5' primer. A template-switch 5' adaptor carrying 12 random nucleotides introduced a unique molecular identifier onto each TCR beta cDNA molecule. At least 3 million CDR3-containing paired-end reads were obtained from each sample. All of the RNA was converted into first-strand cDNA using the Mint cDNA synthesis kit, with a TRBC-specific oligonucleotide serving as the primer. Following uracil-DNA glycosylase treatment, a first 18-cycle PCR with universal primers M1SS and BC2_uni_R was performed on all cDNA. Per the source publication's procedure: Normalization of each sample was performed by random selection of 1 million high-quality reads, each carrying a distinct molecular identifier. Instead of being binned into consensus sequences, reads that shared molecular identifiers were thrown out. MiTCR, with a Q25 quality threshold and the strictest error-elimination algorithm, was used for CDR3 identification, clonotype clustering and error correction. A nonparametric unseen species model with Euler transformation was used to estimate lower-bound total TCR beta diversity. Through fastp at Q25 and MiXCR, TCRdb rebuilt clones from the public reads, retaining in-frame beta chains. Each entry is one CDR3 protein sequence, shown with its most common DNA and genes. V and J calls and clone size were set by TCRdb, not the authors. The sample yields hundreds of thousands of distinct CDR3 sequences; about 28% were counted once. The ten most abundant clones make up 15% to 19% of the sample.

The approximately 41 donors, aged about 6 to 90 years, were systemically healthy Caucasian individuals from Russia. Around 9.9 milliliters of peripheral blood were collected from each donor into EDTA-treated Vacutainer tubes. PBMCs were isolated by Ficoll-Paque density-gradient centrifugation, with at least 6 million obtained per sample. Total RNA, at least 5 micrograms per sample, was extracted from PBMCs with Trizol reagent. Naive CD45RAhigh/CD27high T cell percentages were measured by flow cytometry on a PBMC aliquot from every donor. Trimming costs V 5 bases and J 4 bases, and their ends lie 14 bases apart. CDR1 and CDR2, per the germline V gene (reference sequence), are SEHNR and FQNEAQ. Inclusive of the bounding cysteine and phenylalanine, the CDR3 is 14 residues long. Kept here is only the CDR3 DNA, which spans 42 bases and is read in frame from base 1. Turning to this clonotype: Its specific antigen is unknown. No much larger clonotype is one base removed from it; base qualities were not supplied.

Rearrangement joined TRBV7-9 to TRBJ1-2, and possibly TRBD1, on 5 matching bases. The sequence came from a woman older than 75 in good health. Sequencing was done on a sample of blood. The nucleotides are TGTGCCAGCAGCGTCACCGGGACTCTCTATGGCTACACCTTC. This gives the protein CASSVTGTLYGYTF.